This paragraph reports one TCR beta chain. This entry belongs to a study of blood T cell repertoires in COVID-19. Original analysis: Amplification with reference gene primers provided the estimates of nucleated cell counts. The data were produced by immunoSEQ multiplex PCR, yet TCRdb's version contains in-frame clones alone and is incomplete. V, J and clone size reflect that table, while D and trimming were determined from the DNA. The profile shows about 160,000 clones, about 84% of them singletons. Germline CDR1 reads MNHEY; CDR2 reads SVGAGI. The CDR3 length is 13 residues. Trimming pared 6 bases from V and 5 bases from J, leaving 8 bases between.

The receptor was derived from a woman between 40 and 50 years old with acute COVID-19. The V call is TRBV6-5, the J call TRBJ1-6, with D possibly matching TRBD1 (6 bases). Sequencing was performed on PBMCs or T cells enriched from blood (not recorded which). In nucleotides, the CDR3 is TGTGCCAGCAGGTGGACAGATAATTCACCCCTCCACTTT. Amino acids: CASRWTDNSPLHF.